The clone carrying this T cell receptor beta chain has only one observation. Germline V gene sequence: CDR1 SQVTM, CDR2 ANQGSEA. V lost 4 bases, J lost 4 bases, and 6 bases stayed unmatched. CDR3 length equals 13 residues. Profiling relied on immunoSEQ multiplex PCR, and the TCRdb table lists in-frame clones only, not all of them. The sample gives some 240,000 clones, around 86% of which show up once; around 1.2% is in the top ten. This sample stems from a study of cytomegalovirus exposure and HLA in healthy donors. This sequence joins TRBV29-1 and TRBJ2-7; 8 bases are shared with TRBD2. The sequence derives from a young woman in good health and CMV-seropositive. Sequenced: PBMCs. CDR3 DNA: TGCAGCGTTGCGTTCCGGGAGGGTTACGAGCAGTACTTC. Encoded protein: CSVAFREGYEQYF.